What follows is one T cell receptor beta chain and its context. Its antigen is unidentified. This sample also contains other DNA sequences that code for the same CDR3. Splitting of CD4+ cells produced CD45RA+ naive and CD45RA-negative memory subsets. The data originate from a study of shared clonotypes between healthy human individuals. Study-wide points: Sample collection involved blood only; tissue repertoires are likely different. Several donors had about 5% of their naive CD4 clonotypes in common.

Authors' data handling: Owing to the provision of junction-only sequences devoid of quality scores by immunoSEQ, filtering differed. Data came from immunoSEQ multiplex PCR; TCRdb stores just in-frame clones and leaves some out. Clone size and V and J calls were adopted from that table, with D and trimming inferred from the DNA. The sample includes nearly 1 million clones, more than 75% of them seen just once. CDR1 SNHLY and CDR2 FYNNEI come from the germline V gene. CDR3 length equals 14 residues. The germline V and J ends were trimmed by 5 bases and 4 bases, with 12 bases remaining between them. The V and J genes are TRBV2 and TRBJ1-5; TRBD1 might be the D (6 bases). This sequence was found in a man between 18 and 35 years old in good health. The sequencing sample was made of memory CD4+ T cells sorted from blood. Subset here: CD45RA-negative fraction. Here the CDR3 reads CASSRQESNQPQHF. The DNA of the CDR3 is TGTGCCAGCAGTAGACAGGAATCAAATCAGCCCCAGCATTTT.